These 4 T cell receptor beta chains came from one sample sequenced in a study of cytomegalovirus exposure and HLA in healthy donors. 13 Jbeta primers and 60 Vbeta primers were used for the PCR. Profiled with immunoSEQ multiplex PCR; TCRdb holds only in-frame clones, not every one. The sample has some 120,000 clones, over 60% seen once. The specimen sequenced was PBMCs. These receptors were collected from a woman aged 40 to 49 in good health and CMV-seropositive.

This chain joins TRBV5-1 and TRBJ2-3; a possible D gene is TRBD2 (6 bases). V lost 4 bases and J lost 1, with 13 bases in between. This CDR3 has 15 residues. In germline, CDR1 is SGHRS, CDR2 YFSETQ. For the CDR3, the DNA is TGCGCCAGCAGCCCCTGGGGGGATGGCACAGATACGCAGTATTTT. Residues: CASSPWGDGTDTQYF.

This rearrangement joins TRBV6-5 to TRBJ1-4; tentative D call: TRBD1 (6 bases). CDR3 length equals 13 residues. The V and J ends lost 6 bases and 7 bases respectively, with 12 bases between them. Germline values: CDR1 MNHEY, CDR2 SVGAGI. CDR3 protein: CASSQGRGEKLFF. In DNA form, the CDR3 reads TGTGCCAGCAGCCAGGGGAGGGGTGAAAAACTGTTTTTT.

The chain recombines TRBV19 with TRBJ1-4, with 9 bases lining up with TRBD1. The germline V gene has CDR1 LNHDA and CDR2 SQIVND (reference sequence). The CDR3 totals 13 residues. Trimming took 6 bases from V and 8 from J; bases not matched to a gene: 4. The CDR3 DNA reads TGTGCCAGTAGGGACAGGGGCGGGGAAAAACTGTTTTTT. This codes for CASRDRGGEKLFF.

In its sample, this clone was seen a few times. The chain employs TRBV27 and TRBJ2-7; 7 bases match TRBD2. This CDR3 region has 13 residues. V lost 5 bases and J lost 0; bases outside the gene matches: 1. The germline V gene encodes CDR1 MNHEY and CDR2 SMNVEV (reference sequence). For the CDR3, the DNA is TGTGCCAGCAGTCCTAGCGGCTCCTACGAGCAGTACTTC. Its protein product is CASSPSGSYEQYF.